A selection of T cell receptor beta chains follows, all from one sample in a study of radiotherapy plus CTLA-4 blockade in lung cancer. Clones were sequenced by immunoSEQ multiplex PCR, and TCRdb holds only the in-frame ones, with some missing. The sample lists tens of thousands of clones; about 86% were seen once. The material was peripheral blood, obtained from a patient treated with radiotherapy plus ipilimumab. The receptor set was obtained from a human donor with non-small cell lung cancer who had a partial response to radiotherapy plus ipilimumab. The conserved cysteine and the conserved F or W are not part of the CDR3 here.

TRBJ1-1 TRBV2 13 ASSVQGAVNTEAF
TRBJ1-2 TRBV28 12 ASSLWGADYGYT
TRBJ1-3 TRBV28 13 ASSASFETRNTIY
TRBJ2-5 TRBV12-5 13 ASVSGLAGQETQY
TRBJ1-2 TRBV30 12 AWSREGTNYGYT
TRBJ1-2 TRBV2 12 ASSEEEGNYGYT
TRBJ2-5 TRBV5-1 13 ASSLSSGSEETQY
TRBJ1-1 TRBV6-5 11 ASSRTGSTEAF
TRBJ2-5 TRBV19 15 ASSNPRQGRYQETQY
TRBJ2-7 TRBV7-2 12 ASSLEVYNYEQY
TRBJ1-1 TRBV11-2 12 ASSFPPMNTEAF
TRBJ2-5 TRBV5-4 15 ASSLKGRAGGMETQY
TRBJ1-1 TRBV7-2 11 ASSPDRVNEAF
TRBJ1-1 TRBV4-3 12 ASRGPLKDTEAF
TRBJ1-4 TRBV19 8 ASGSEKLF
TRBJ1-1 TRBV9 14 ASSVGGWGLDTEAF
TRBJ1-2 TRBV7-9 13 ASSPQGIANYGYT
TRBJ1-3 TRBV11-2 14 ASRMGQIISGNTIY
TRBJ2-1 TRBV14 12 ASSQISSYNEQF
TRBJ2-1 TRBV5-1 13 ASSFRQGGYNEQF
TRBJ2-1 TRBV28 15 ASSLETATHSYNEQF
TRBJ2-1 TRBV6-5 13 ASRTGTGGYNEQF